One and the same sample provided the 22 T cell receptor beta chains below, sequenced in a study of shared clonotypes between healthy human individuals (dated by TCRdb to 2019 to 2021). The protocol used for the library was the immunoSEQ multiplex PCR assay. This immuneACCESS table, as held by TCRdb, lists in-frame sequences with V and J called but not all clones. Of the missing ones, under half trace to an unresolved V gene in checked studies; the others have no known cause. In this sample the table shows about 680,000 clones, about 90% of which occur a single time. The top ten hold about 24% of the sample. CD8 naive samples were obtained by positive selection for CCR7 among CD45RO-negative cells, yielding a CD45RA+CCR7+ population from which TemRA cells were excluded. Input material: naive CD8+ T cells sorted from blood. What the cell subset or site label conveys for this sample: CD45RA+CCR7+. The receptor source for this set is a man aged 25 to 40 in good health.

The chain employs TRBV7-2 and TRBJ1-4; D is possibly TRBD1 (5 bases). The CDR3 extends over 16 amino acids. The V end was cut by 3 bases, the J end by 0 bases, with 11 bases between. Germline V gene sequence: CDR1 SGHTA, CDR2 FQGNSA. CDR3 nucleotides: TGTGCCAGCAGCTTGTACGGGACGGCAACTAATGAAAAACTGTTTTTT. Its translation is CASSLYGTATNEKLFF.

V gene TRBV10-3 combines with J gene TRBJ2-7, with D possibly being TRBD1 or TRBD2 (5 bases each). This CDR3 region has 13 residues. Germline V gene lookup returns CDR1 ENHRY and CDR2 SYGVKD. The V end lost 10 bases, the J end lost 0 bases, and 13 bases lay between the germline ends. As DNA, the CDR3 is TGTGCCACCGGGGCGCGAGGCTCCTACGAGCAGTACTTC. It is translated as CATGARGSYEQYF.

Concerning this clone itself: Distinct nucleotide sequences in the sample also encode this CDR3. The chain couples TRBV4-3 to TRBJ2-2, with D unresolved. The V and J ends lost 1 base and 2 bases respectively, with 8 bases between them. The CDR3 runs 15 residues. Germline V lookup: CDR1 LGHNA, CDR2 YSLEER. CDR3 coding DNA: TGCGCCAGCAGCCAAGGCAGAGGTAACACCGGGGAGCTGTTTTTT. Translation gives CASSQGRGNTGELFF.

The chain combines TRBV18 with TRBJ1-3; TRBD1 matches at 7 bases. The J segment lost 6 bases and the V segment lost 4 bases, leaving 12 bases of the junction unmatched. The CDR3 contains 16 residues. The germline CDR1 and CDR2 sequences are KGHSH and LQKENI. CDR3 nucleotides: TGTGCCAGCTCACGACGCGACAGGGTATCGGAAAACACCATATATTTT. Protein sequence: CASSRRDRVSENTIYF.

Worth noting for this clone: At the DNA level, this CDR3 is encoded by other sequences in the same sample as well. This chain uses TRBV27 with TRBJ2-7; D possibly corresponds to TRBD1 (5 bases). CDR1 MNHEY and CDR2 SMNVEV come from the germline V gene (reference sequence). The CDR3 contains 13 residues. V was trimmed by 2 bases and J by 3 bases, leaving 8 bases between them. CDR3 amino acids: CASSLGQDYEQYF. As DNA, the CDR3 is TGTGCCAGCAGTTTAGGACAAGACTACGAGCAGTACTTC.

The chain joins TRBV29-1 to TRBJ2-1, with TRBD1 matching over 10 bases. Germline CDR1 reads SQVTM; CDR2 reads ANQGSEA. J was trimmed by 5 bases and V by 5 bases; bases with no gene match: 6. The CDR3 spans 14 residues. DNA for the CDR3: TGCAGCGTTACCGGGACAGGGGCAGACAATGAGCAGTTCTTC. This gives the protein CSVTGTGADNEQFF.

The chain joins TRBV2 to TRBJ2-2, with 7 positions matching TRBD1. The ends lost 5 bases at V and 0 bases at J; junction bases unmatched: 3. The CDR3 extends over 15 amino acids. From germline, CDR1 is SNHLY and CDR2 FYNNEI. CDR3 amino acids: CASSPGTANTGELFF. The CDR3 DNA sequence: TGTGCCAGCAGTCCAGGGACAGCGAACACCGGGGAGCTGTTTTTT.

This clone occurred a few times. The genes are TRBV11-2 and TRBJ2-2, with unresolved D. Trimming took off 3 bases at V and 1 base at J, with 0 bases between the two ends. This CDR3 has 12 residues. The germline CDR1 and CDR2 sequences are SGHAT and FQNNGV. The CDR3 sequence: CASSLNTGELFF. The CDR3 nucleotides are TGTGCCAGCAGCTTGAACACCGGGGAGCTGTTTTTT.

V is TRBV4-1 and J is TRBJ2-1; unclear D gene. This CDR3 has 15 residues. Germline values: CDR1 MGHRA, CDR2 YSYEKL. Trimming pared 3 bases from V and 6 bases from J, leaving 15 bases between. In nucleotides, the CDR3 is TGCGCCAGCAGCCACTGGGAACGAGACTTCAATGAGCAGTTCTTC. Translating it yields CASSHWERDFNEQFF.

The rearrangement joins TRBV4-1 to TRBJ2-2; 10 nucleotides align to TRBD1. CDR3 length: 15 residues. V trimming: 3 bases; J trimming: 6 bases; junction bases outside the gene matches: 4. Per germline, CDR1 MGHRA and CDR2 YSYEKL. In DNA, the CDR3 is TGCGCCAGCAGCCAGGGACAGGGGCTCGCCGGGGAGCTGTTTTTT. Translated: CASSQGQGLAGELFF.

V usage is TRBV6-1 and J usage is TRBJ1-5, with D unresolved. Between the trimmed V and J ends, which lost 4 bases and 0 bases, there was a span of 13 bases. CDR3 length: 16 amino acids. CDR1 and CDR2 from the germline V gene are MNHNS and SASEGT. CDR3 region: CASSVKGSYSNQPQHF. The CDR3 nucleotides read TGTGCCAGCAGTGTGAAAGGGTCATATAGCAATCAGCCCCAGCATTTT.

The chain carries TRBV7-2 and TRBJ2-1; 12 nucleotides line up with TRBD2. The CDR3 extends over 15 amino acids. V trimming: 2 bases; J trimming: 6 bases; junction bases outside the gene matches: 2. CDR1 SGHTA and CDR2 FQGNSA come from the germline V gene. CDR3 amino acids: CASSLLAGGSNEQFF. The CDR3 coding sequence is TGTGCCAGCAGCTTACTAGCGGGAGGGTCCAATGAGCAGTTCTTC.

This chain links TRBV29-1 with TRBJ2-3, with 11 bases identical to TRBD1. This CDR3 region has 13 residues. The V gene end was trimmed by 7 bases and the J gene end by 4 bases; junction bases not matched to a gene: 4. Germline V gives CDR1 SQVTM, CDR2 ANQGSEA. CDR3 protein: CSGTGGESDTQYF. DNA for the CDR3: TGCAGCGGGACAGGGGGCGAATCAGATACGCAGTATTTT.

The rearrangement links TRBV4-3 to TRBJ2-7; D possibly corresponds to TRBD2 (5 bases). The CDR3 has 14 residues. Between the trimmed V and J ends, which lost 1 base and 1 base, there was a span of 8 bases. CDR1 LGHNA and CDR2 YSLEER come from the germline V gene. DNA of the CDR3: TGCGCCAGCAGCCAAGCTAGCATGTCCTACGAGCAGTACTTC. Its protein is CASSQASMSYEQYF.

This clone was seen just once. The V gene is TRBV9, the J gene TRBJ2-1, with TRBD1 matching over 9 bases. Per the germline V gene, CDR1 is SGDLS and CDR2 is YYNGEE. The CDR3 is 14 amino acids. V was pared by 3 bases and J by 7 bases, with 5 bases of the junction left unmatched. The CDR3 loop reads CASSGQGGTNEQFF. CDR3 nucleotides: TGTGCCAGCAGCGGACAGGGGGGAACGAATGAGCAGTTCTTC.

Concerning this clone itself: Other DNA sequences within the sample encode an identical CDR3. The chain recombines TRBV28 with TRBJ1-1, with 9 nucleotides matching TRBD1. The V segment lost 3 bases and the J segment 5 bases; nucleotides outside the gene matches: 4. This CDR3 has 14 amino acids. CDR1 is MDHEN, CDR2 SYDVKM, per germline. CDR3: CASSFPGTGTEAFF. CDR3 bases: TGTGCCAGCAGTTTTCCAGGGACAGGGACTGAAGCTTTCTTT. The complete variable domain, with remaining parts taken from reference TRBV28 and TRBJ1-1, reads DVKVTQSSRYLVKRTGEKVFLECVQDMDHENMFWYRQDPGLGLRLIYFSYDVKMKEKGDIPEGYSVSREKKERFSLILESASTNQTSMYLCASSFPGTGTEAFFGQGTRLTVV.

This rearrangement joins TRBV30 to TRBJ1-2; a possible D gene is TRBD1 (5 bases). Deletions cut 5 bases from V and 7 bases from J, with 20 bases between. The CDR3 is 14 residues long. Germline-derived CDR1 and CDR2 are GTSNPN and SVGIG (reference sequence). The CDR3 loop reads CAWRGDGRLLGYTF. The CDR3 DNA sequence: TGTGCCTGGCGAGGGGATGGCCGACTTCTTGGCTACACCTTC.

The table lists this clone with a count of one. The chain has TRBV4-3 and TRBJ2-7; possibly TRBD1 for D (6 bases). V lost 1 base to trimming and J lost 2 bases, with 21 bases between them. The CDR3 sequence is 18 residues long. CDR1 LGHNA and CDR2 YSLEER come from the germline V gene. Written as DNA, the CDR3 is TGCGCCAGCAGCCAAGGGACAGATTCCGGCACCTGGACCTACGAGCAGTACTTC. As protein: CASSQGTDSGTWTYEQYF.

This chain uses TRBV14 with TRBJ2-7; tentative D call: TRBD1 (6 bases). CDR1 and CDR2 (germline): SGHDN, FVKESK. The CDR3 covers 15 residues. V was clipped by 4 bases and J by 0 bases, with 13 bases between them. Here the CDR3 reads CASSPGHLTSYEQYF. The CDR3 DNA reads as TGTGCCAGCAGCCCGGGACACCTTACCTCCTACGAGCAGTACTTC.

V is TRBV5-1 and J is TRBJ2-7; D is unclear. The germline V gene encodes CDR1 SGHRS and CDR2 YFSETQ. Trimming took off 4 bases at V and 1 base at J, with 6 bases between the two ends. The CDR3 loop spans 12 amino acids. CDR3 residues: CASSDGSYEQYF. CDR3 nucleotide sequence: TGCGCCAGCAGCGACGGATCCTACGAGCAGTACTTC.

The rearrangement uses TRBV10-3 and TRBJ1-1; possibly TRBD1 for D (6 bases). CDR1 ENHRY and CDR2 SYGVKD come from the germline V gene. The V and J ends lost 3 bases and 6 bases respectively, with 20 bases between them. The CDR3 is 16 residues long. This CDR3 reads CAISDLGRGEVAEAFF. In DNA, the CDR3 is TGTGCCATCAGTGATCTTGGCAGGGGCGAAGTAGCTGAAGCTTTCTTT.

The chain recombines TRBV28 with TRBJ2-7, with D tentatively TRBD2 (7 bases). V was clipped by 2 bases and J by 4 bases, with 15 bases between them. CDR1 is MDHEN and CDR2 is SYDVKM in the germline V gene. The CDR3 extends over 15 amino acids. The CDR3 DNA follows: TGTGCCAGCAGTTTAAGTCCCGGGGGGCCGTACGAGCAGTACTTC. This translates into CASSLSPGGPYEQYF.